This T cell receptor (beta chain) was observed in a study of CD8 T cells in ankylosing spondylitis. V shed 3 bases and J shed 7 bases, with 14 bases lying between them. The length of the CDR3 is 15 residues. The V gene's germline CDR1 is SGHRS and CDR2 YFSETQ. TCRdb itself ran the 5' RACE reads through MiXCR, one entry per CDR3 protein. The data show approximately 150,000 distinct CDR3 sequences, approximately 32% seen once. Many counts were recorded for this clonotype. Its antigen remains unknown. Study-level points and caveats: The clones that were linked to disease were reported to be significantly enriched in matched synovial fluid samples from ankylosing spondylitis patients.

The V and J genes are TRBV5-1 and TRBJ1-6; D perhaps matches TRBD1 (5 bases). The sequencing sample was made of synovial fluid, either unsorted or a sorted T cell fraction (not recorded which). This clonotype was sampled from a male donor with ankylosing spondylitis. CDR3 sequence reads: CASSSAGSSNSPLHF. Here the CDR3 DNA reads TGCGCCAGCAGCTCCGCAGGGTCGTCGAATTCACCCCTCCACTTT. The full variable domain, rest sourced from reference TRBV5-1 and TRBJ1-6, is KAGVTQTPRYLIKTRGQQVTLSCSPISGHRSVSWYQQTPGQGLQFLFEYFSETQRNKGNFPGRFSGRQFSNSRSEMNVSTLELGDSALYLCASSSAGSSNSPLHFGNGTRLTVT.